This T cell receptor (beta chain) was obtained from a study of blood T cell repertoires in COVID-19. Study as a whole: Acute and convalescent COVID-19 specimens originated in the United States, Italy and Spain. PBMCs, B-cell-depleted T cells, or T cells provided the cDNA or gDNA that made up the material.

Trimming stripped 0 bases from V and 0 bases from J, with 12 bases between. The CDR3 consists of 17 residues. Germline loops: CDR1 LGHDT, CDR2 YNNKEL (reference sequence). Clones were read by immunoSEQ multiplex PCR, and TCRdb kept only the in-frame ones, dropping some. The sample yields hundreds of thousands of clones, 88% seen once. Source material: peripheral blood. The chain links TRBV3-1 (or the pseudogene TRBV3-2) to TRBJ1-3, with D unclear. The clonotype originates from a woman in her thirties with COVID-19, enrolled during active disease. CDR3 residues: CASSQDRVPASGNTIYF. CDR3 DNA sequence: TGTGCCAGCAGCCAAGATCGGGTCCCAGCCTCTGGAAACACCATATATTTT.